This T cell receptor beta chain was captured in a study of T-cell reconstitution after alpha-beta-depleted transplantation in children. This clonotype has more than one count but fewer than ten. This sample's TCRbeta library carried unique molecular identifier barcodes. TCRdb recomputed calls from the PCR reads with MiXCR, one row per CDR3 protein. This sample has 350,000 to 400,000 distinct CDR3 sequences, with roughly 13% found just once. Germline CDR1 is LGHNA and CDR2 is YSLEER. Trimming stripped 0 bases from V and 6 bases from J, with 18 bases between. This CDR3 is built from 17 residues. Here the sequenced sample was PBMCs, taken from the stem cell graft. The TCR comes from a human donor who donated a stem cell graft to a child with Fanconi anemia. This chain joins TRBV4-3 and TRBJ2-1; D is undetermined. The CDR3 sequence is CASSQDRDGEVLNEQFF. CDR3 DNA sequence: TGCGCCAGCAGCCAAGATCGTGACGGTGAAGTCCTCAATGAGCAGTTCTTC.